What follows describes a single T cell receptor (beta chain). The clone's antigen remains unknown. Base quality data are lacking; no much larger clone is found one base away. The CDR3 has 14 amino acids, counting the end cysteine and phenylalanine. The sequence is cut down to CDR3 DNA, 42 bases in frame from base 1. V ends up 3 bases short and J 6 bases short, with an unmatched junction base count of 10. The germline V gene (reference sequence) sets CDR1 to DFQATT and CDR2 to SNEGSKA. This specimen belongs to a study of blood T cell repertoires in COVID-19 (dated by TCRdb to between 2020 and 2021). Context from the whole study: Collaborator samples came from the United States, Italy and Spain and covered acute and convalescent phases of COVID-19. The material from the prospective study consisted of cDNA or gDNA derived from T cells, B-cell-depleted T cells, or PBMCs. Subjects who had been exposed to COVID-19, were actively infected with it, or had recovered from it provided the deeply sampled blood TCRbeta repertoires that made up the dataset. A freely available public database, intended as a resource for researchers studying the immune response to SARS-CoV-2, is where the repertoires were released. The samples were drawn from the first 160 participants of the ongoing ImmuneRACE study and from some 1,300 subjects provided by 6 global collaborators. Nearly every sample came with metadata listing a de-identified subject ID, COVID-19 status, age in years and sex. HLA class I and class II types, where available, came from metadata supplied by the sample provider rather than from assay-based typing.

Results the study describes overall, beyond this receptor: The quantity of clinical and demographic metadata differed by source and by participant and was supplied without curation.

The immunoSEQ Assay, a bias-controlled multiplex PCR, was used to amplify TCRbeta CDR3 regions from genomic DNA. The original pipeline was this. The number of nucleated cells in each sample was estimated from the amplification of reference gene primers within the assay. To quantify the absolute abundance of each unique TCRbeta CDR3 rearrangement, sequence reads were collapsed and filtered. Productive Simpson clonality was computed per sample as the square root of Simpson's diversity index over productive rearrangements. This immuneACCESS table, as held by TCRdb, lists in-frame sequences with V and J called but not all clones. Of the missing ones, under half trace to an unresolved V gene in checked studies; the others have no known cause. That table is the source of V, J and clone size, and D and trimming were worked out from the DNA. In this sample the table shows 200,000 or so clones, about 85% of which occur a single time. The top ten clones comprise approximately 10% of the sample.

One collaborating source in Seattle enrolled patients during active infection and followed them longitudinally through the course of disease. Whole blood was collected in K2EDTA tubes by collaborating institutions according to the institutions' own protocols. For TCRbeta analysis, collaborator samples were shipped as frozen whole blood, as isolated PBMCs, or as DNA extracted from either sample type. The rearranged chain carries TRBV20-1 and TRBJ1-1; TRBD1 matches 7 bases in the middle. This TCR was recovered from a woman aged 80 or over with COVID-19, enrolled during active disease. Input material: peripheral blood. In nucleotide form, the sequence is TGCAGTGCTAGTGACAGACAGGGCGTACCTGAAGCTTTCTTT. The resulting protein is CSASDRQGVPEAFF.